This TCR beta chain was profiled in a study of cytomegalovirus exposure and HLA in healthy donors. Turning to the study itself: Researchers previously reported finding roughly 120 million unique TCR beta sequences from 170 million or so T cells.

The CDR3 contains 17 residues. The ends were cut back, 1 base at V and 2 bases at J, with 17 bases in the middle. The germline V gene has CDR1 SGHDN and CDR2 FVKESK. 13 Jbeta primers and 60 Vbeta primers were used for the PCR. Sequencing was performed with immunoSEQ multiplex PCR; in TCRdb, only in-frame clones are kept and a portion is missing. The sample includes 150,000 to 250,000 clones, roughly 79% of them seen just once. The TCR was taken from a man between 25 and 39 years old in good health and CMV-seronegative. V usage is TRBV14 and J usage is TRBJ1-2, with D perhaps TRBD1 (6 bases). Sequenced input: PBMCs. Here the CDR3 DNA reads TGTGCCAGCAGCCAAGTTGTACGCGGACAGACGAACTATGGCTACACCTTC. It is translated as CASSQVVRGQTNYGYTF. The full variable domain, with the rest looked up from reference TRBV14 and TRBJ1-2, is EAGVTQFPSHSVIEKGQTVTLRCDPISGHDNLYWYRRVMGKEIKFLLHFVKESKQDESGMPNNRFLAERTGGTYSTLKVQPAELEDSGVYFCASSQVVRGQTNYGYTFGSGTRLTVV.